These 27 T cell receptor beta chains were all obtained from the same sample, sequenced in a study of blood T cells in healthy people across ages (dated by TCRdb to between 2014 and 2017). Preparation of the library involved 5' RACE. The sequencer was an Illumina HiSeq 2500. A second PCR of roughly 7 to 12 cycles was performed with a sample-barcoded 5' primer and a J-beta primer mix. TCRdb cleaned the public reads at Q25 with fastp, built clones with MiXCR and kept in-frame beta chains. Entries are consolidated by CDR3 protein sequence, retaining the most common genes and DNA. This sample is represented by around 850,000 distinct CDR3 sequences; roughly 40% of them were singletons. Under 15% of the sample lies in the top ten. The sample was blood. Receptor source: a man aged 18 to 29 in good health.

In this sample, this clonotype turned up a few times. The gene calls are TRBV20-1 and TRBJ2-7; no firm D call. Germline CDR1 and CDR2: DFQATT and SNEGSKA (reference sequence). Trimming removed 3 bases at V and 2 bases at J, with 11 bases between. The CDR3 is made up of 13 amino acids. CDR3 DNA: TGCAGTGCTAGCCGACTGGATACCTACGAGCAGTACTTC. It encodes CSASRLDTYEQYF.

This clonotype has more than one count but fewer than ten. This rearrangement joins TRBV7-3 to TRBJ2-1, with TRBD2 matching 14 bases. The length of the CDR3 is 18 residues. The germline CDR1 and CDR2 sequences are SGHTA and FQGTGA. The ends lost 2 bases at V and 9 bases at J; junction bases unmatched: 12. CDR3 bases: TGTGCCAGCAGCTTAGGTCGACTAGCGGGGGGGAGTAGGACTGAGCAGTTCTTC. As protein: CASSLGRLAGGSRTEQFF.

V usage is TRBV12-3 or TRBV12-4 and J usage is TRBJ1-5, with a weak D call TRBD1 (5 bases). The CDR3 is made up of 14 amino acids. The V end was cut by 5 bases, the J end by 5 bases, with 13 bases between. CDR3 nucleotide sequence: TGTGCCAGCAGTGTGGGGGGGGGATATCAGCCCCAGCATTTT. It is translated as CASSVGGGYQPQHF.

This chain joins TRBV6-2 or TRBV6-3 and TRBJ1-1; tentative D call: TRBD1 (5 bases). Trimming took 6 bases from V and 9 from J, leaving 11 bases between them. Per the germline V gene, CDR1 is MNHEY and CDR2 is SVGEGT. This CDR3 comprises 11 residues. The CDR3 is CASSLTDQAFF. CDR3 DNA: TGTGCCAGCAGCTTGACAGACCAAGCTTTCTTT.

This clonotype was counted a few times. This chain uses TRBV5-5 with TRBJ1-1, with unresolved D. Germline V gene data show CDR1 as SGHKS and CDR2 as YYEKEE (reference sequence). The CDR3 runs 14 residues. Trimming stripped 0 bases from V and 4 bases from J, with 10 bases between. The chain's CDR3 is CASSLGRPFTEAFF. CDR3 nucleotides: TGTGCCAGCAGCTTGGGTAGGCCTTTCACTGAAGCTTTCTTT.

About this clonotype: The junction departs from the called germline gene at one end, perhaps through a read error. The chain links TRBV20-1 to TRBJ1-5; maybe TRBD1 (6 bases). The germline CDR1 and CDR2 sequences are DFQATT and SNEGSKA (reference sequence). This CDR3 has 14 amino acids. The CDR3 region is CSAARTARNHPQNF. DNA for the CDR3: TGCAGTGCTGCCCGGACAGCAAGAAATCACCCCCAGAATTTT.

The chain uses TRBV29-1 and TRBJ2-5, with a tentative D call TRBD1 (6 bases). This CDR3 is 13 amino acids long. Trimming took 3 bases from V and 3 from J, leaving 11 bases between them. Germline lookup yields CDR1 SQVTM and CDR2 ANQGSEA. The CDR3 reads CSVDRTAKETQYF. The DNA for the CDR3 is TGCAGCGTTGATAGGACAGCCAAAGAGACCCAGTACTTC. Supplemented by reference TRBV29-1 and TRBJ2-5, the full variable domain reads SAVISQKPSRDICQRGTSLTIQCQVDSQVTMMFWYRQQPGQSLTLIATANQGSEATYESGFVIDKFPISRPNLTFSTLTVSNMSPEDSSIYLCSVDRTAKETQYFGPGTRLLVL.

The V gene is TRBV20-1, the J gene TRBJ1-2, with 9 nucleotides matching TRBD1. Germline V gives CDR1 DFQATT, CDR2 SNEGSKA (reference sequence). The CDR3 runs to 14 residues. Trimming at V came to 4 bases and at J to 4 bases, leaving 7 bases not matched to a gene. The CDR3 sequence: CSATGQGTIYGYTF. The CDR3 DNA reads as TGCAGTGCTACGGGACAGGGCACAATCTATGGCTACACCTTC.

In regard to this clonotype: Sequence at one end of the junction differs from germline and may be a read error. The chain recombines TRBV7-2 with TRBJ1-2; D gene unclear. Germline V gives CDR1 SGHTA, CDR2 FQGNSA. This CDR3 is built from 14 residues. CDR3 region: CAGSLASINYGYTF. CDR3 nucleotide sequence: TGTGCCGGCAGCTTAGCCAGTATAAACTATGGCTACACCTTC.

The chain joins TRBV10-3 to TRBJ1-3; the D is unclear. This CDR3 region has 14 residues. V lost 6 bases to trimming and J lost 0 bases, with 9 bases between them. Germline values: CDR1 ENHRY, CDR2 SYGVKD. In DNA form, the CDR3 reads TGTGCCATCAGGACATCGCCCTCTGGAAACACCATATATTTT. Translated, it gives CAIRTSPSGNTIYF.

V gene TRBV6-1 combines with J gene TRBJ1-2; no firm D call. Germline V gene sequence: CDR1 MNHNS, CDR2 SASEGT. This CDR3 comprises 13 residues. V was clipped by 4 bases and J by 1 base, with 7 bases between them. DNA of the CDR3: TGTGCCAGCAGTGGGGCCCTTAACTATGGCTACACCTTC. It codes for CASSGALNYGYTF.

This clonotype has only a few counts. The chain has TRBV7-8 and TRBJ1-1; D may be TRBD1 (5 bases). The germline V and J ends were trimmed by 5 bases and 6 bases, with 22 bases remaining between them. The CDR3 spans 16 residues. Per the germline V gene, CDR1 is SGHVS and CDR2 is FQNEAQ. The CDR3 region has the DNA TGTGCCAGCAGCGCCAACCTGAGGGGAATGAGGTCTGAAGCTTTCTTT. This encodes CASSANLRGMRSEAFF.

This clonotype was detected only a few times. V gene TRBV4-2 combines with J gene TRBJ2-3, with D unclear. Trimming pared 0 bases from V and 7 bases from J, leaving 14 bases between. There are 15 residues in the CDR3. The germline V gene has CDR1 LGHNA and CDR2 YNFKEQ. This CDR3 is CASSQDSLPPNTQYF. CDR3 in DNA: TGTGCCAGCAGCCAAGACTCCCTCCCCCCGAATACGCAGTATTTT.

This chain joins TRBV15 and TRBJ2-2; the D gene is possibly TRBD2 (5 bases). The CDR3 totals 12 residues. V was pared by 6 bases and J by 6 bases, with 8 bases between. The germline gives CDR1 LNHNV, CDR2 YYDKDF (reference sequence). The CDR3 coding sequence is TGTGCCACCAGGCGGGCGGCCGGGGAGCTGTTTTTT. Translation: CATRRAAGELFF.

The gene calls are TRBV20-1 and TRBJ1-5, with D possibly matching TRBD1 (6 bases). This CDR3 has 13 amino acids. V was cut by 6 bases and J by 5 bases, with 14 bases left in between. CDR1 is DFQATT, CDR2 SNEGSKA, per germline (reference sequence). In DNA, the CDR3 is TGCAGTGCCCGGGACAACAGTTATCAGCCCCAGCATTTT. It specifies CSARDNSYQPQHF.

The chain recombines TRBV7-9 with TRBJ1-3; possibly TRBD1 for D (5 bases). Germline V CDR1 and CDR2: SEHNR, FQNEAQ (reference sequence). V lost 1 base and J lost 0, with 13 bases in between. This CDR3 has 17 amino acids. CDR3 loop: CASSLVGRGPSGNTIYF. The CDR3 bases are TGTGCCAGCAGCTTAGTTGGCCGGGGCCCCTCTGGAAACACCATATATTTT.

This clonotype has ten or more counts. The J gene is TRBJ2-3, the V gene TRBV15; TRBD1 matches at 9 bases. Germline loops: CDR1 LNHNV, CDR2 YYDKDF (reference sequence). Losses at the gene ends were 4 bases for V and 0 bases for J; bases not matched to a gene: 17. CDR3 length equals 20 residues. CDR3 sequence: CATSISEPGQGDYSTDTQYF. As DNA, the CDR3 is TGTGCCACCAGCATCTCTGAACCGGGACAGGGTGATTATAGCACAGATACGCAGTATTTT.

This clonotype was observed a few times. The chain combines TRBV20-1 with TRBJ2-3; maybe TRBD2 (6 bases). V gave up 4 bases and J gave up 2 bases, with 16 bases separating them. Germline V lookup: CDR1 DFQATT, CDR2 SNEGSKA (reference sequence). The CDR3 sequence is 15 residues long. The CDR3 nucleotides read TGCAGTGCTACCCAGACCGGCGGGGACACAGATACGCAGTATTTT. It encodes CSATQTGGDTDTQYF.

The V call is TRBV2, the J call TRBJ2-3; D is ambiguous. Deletions cut 6 bases from V and 4 bases from J, with 14 bases between. The CDR3 spans 14 residues. Per germline, CDR1 SNHLY and CDR2 FYNNEI. The CDR3 region is CASRQDISSDTQYF. DNA for the CDR3: TGTGCCAGCAGGCAGGATATCTCTTCAGATACGCAGTATTTT.

This clonotype was detected only a few times. The chain couples TRBV3-1 to TRBJ2-1, with 7 nucleotides matching TRBD2. CDR3 length equals 15 residues. Germline V lookup: CDR1 LGHDT, CDR2 YNNKEL (reference sequence). V shed 0 bases, J shed 8 bases, and the junction held 7 bases outside the gene matches. The CDR3 here is CASSQDGIRGDEQFF. CDR3 DNA sequence: TGTGCCAGCAGCCAAGACGGGATCCGGGGGGATGAGCAGTTCTTC.

The chain uses TRBV27 and TRBJ1-2, with D unresolved. Germline V gene sequence: CDR1 MNHEY, CDR2 SMNVEV (reference sequence). The CDR3 contains 15 residues. With 2 bases removed from V and 10 bases from J, the gap between germline ends came to 20 bases. The CDR3 sequence is CASSLGRTPGGDYTF. Written as DNA, the CDR3 is TGTGCCAGCAGTTTAGGGAGGACCCCGGGTGGGGACTACACCTTC.

V usage is TRBV5-5 and J usage is TRBJ2-3; weak D call: TRBD2 (5 bases). The CDR3 loop spans 15 amino acids. Germline V lookup: CDR1 SGHKS, CDR2 YYEKEE (reference sequence). Deletions cut 2 bases from V and 8 bases from J, with 18 bases between. The CDR3 sequence is CASSFNAWGAGTQYF. In DNA, the CDR3 is TGTGCCAGCAGCTTCAATGCTTGGGGAGCTGGTACGCAGTATTTT. The full variable domain, rest sourced from reference TRBV5-5 and TRBJ2-3, is DAGVTQSPTHLIKTRGQQVTLRCSPISGHKSVSWYQQVLGQGPQFIFQYYEKEERGRGNFPDRFSARQFPNYSSELNVNALLLGDSALYLCASSFNAWGAGTQYFGPGTRLTVL.

This rearrangement joins TRBV10-3 to TRBJ2-7; 7 bases are a match to TRBD1. V trimming: 8 bases; J trimming: 6 bases; junction bases outside the gene matches: 7. From germline, CDR1 is ENHRY and CDR2 SYGVKD. The CDR3 consists of 12 residues. The CDR3 loop reads CAISRGLIEQYF. The DNA of the CDR3 is TGTGCCATCTCGAGGGGGCTGATCGAGCAGTACTTC.

Note on this clonotype: The junction departs from germline at one end; a sequencing error may be responsible. V is TRBV2 and J is TRBJ1-2; 7 bases match TRBD1. The CDR3 consists of 13 residues. CDR1 is SNHLY and CDR2 is FYNNEI in the germline V gene. The CDR3, as DNA: TGTGCCAGGGCCACAGGGGTTTCCTATGACTACACCTTC. It codes for CARATGVSYDYTF.

The sample holds a few counts of this clonotype. In DNA, the CDR3 is TGTGCCAGCACTCAACCTCATAGGGACCGTGAGCAGTTCTTC. Its translation is CASTQPHRDREQFF. V is TRBV6-2 or TRBV6-3 and J is TRBJ2-1; D is perhaps TRBD1 or TRBD2 (5 bases each). Germline CDR1 reads MNHEY; CDR2 reads SVGEGT. Trimming removed 7 bases from V and 9 bases from J, with 19 bases in between. This CDR3 has 14 residues.

This clonotype was counted between two and nine times. V is TRBV7-2 and J is TRBJ2-3; D could derive from TRBD1 or TRBD2 (5 bases each). V lost 2 bases to trimming and J lost 6 bases, with 12 bases between them. CDR3 length: 14 residues. Germline V gene data show CDR1 as SGHTA and CDR2 as FQGNSA. The CDR3: CASSLRDGGDTQYF. In nucleotides, the CDR3 is TGTGCCAGCAGCTTACGGGACGGCGGGGATACGCAGTATTTT.

This clonotype occurred many times. The V call is TRBV20-1, the J call TRBJ2-7; possibly TRBD1 for D (6 bases). In germline, CDR1 is DFQATT, CDR2 SNEGSKA (reference sequence). Trimming took 5 bases from V and 3 from J, leaving 14 bases between them. The CDR3 runs to 13 residues. CDR3 sequence reads: CSASGVSLYEQYF. In DNA, the CDR3 is TGCAGTGCTTCAGGGGTTAGTCTCTACGAGCAGTACTTC.